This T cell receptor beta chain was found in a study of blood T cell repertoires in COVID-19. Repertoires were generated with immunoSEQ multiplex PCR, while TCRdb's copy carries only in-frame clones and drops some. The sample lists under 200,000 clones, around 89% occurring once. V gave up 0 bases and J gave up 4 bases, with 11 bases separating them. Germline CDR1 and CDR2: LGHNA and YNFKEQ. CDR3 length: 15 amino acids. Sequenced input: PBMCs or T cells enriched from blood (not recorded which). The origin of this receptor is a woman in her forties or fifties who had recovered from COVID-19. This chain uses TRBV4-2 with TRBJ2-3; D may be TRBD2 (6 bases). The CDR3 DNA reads TGTGCCAGCAGCCAAGATGGTACTAGCTCAGATACGCAGTATTTT. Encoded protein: CASSQDGTSSDTQYF.